The 8 T cell receptor beta chains presented below share a single source sample, sequenced in a study of STAT5B mutations in CD4+ large granular lymphocyte leukemia (dated by TCRdb to between 2022 and 2023). Library preparation was by the immunoSEQ multiplex PCR assay. TCRdb took this table from immuneACCESS and kept in-frame rearrangements with V and J called. Such tables lack part of the clones; where checked against another copy, unresolved V genes explain under half of the gap, and the rest is unexplained. This sample comprises some 34,000 clones, more than 75% of them detected only once. Of the sample, approximately 2% falls within the top ten clones. The source material was CD4+ T cells from blood buffy coats. The receptors were gathered from a human donor in good health.

The chain links TRBV7-9 to TRBJ1-2; D unclear. V gave up 0 bases and J gave up 8 bases, with 16 bases separating them. The CDR3 extends over 15 amino acids. Germline V gene data show CDR1 as SEHNR and CDR2 as FQNEAQ (reference sequence). The CDR3 spells CASSLANEGAGGYTF. CDR3 nucleotides: TGTGCCAGCAGCTTAGCGAACGAGGGAGCGGGGGGCTACACCTTC.

The chain recombines TRBV11-3 with TRBJ2-1; 7 bases line up with TRBD2. The CDR3 totals 14 residues. Germline CDR1 and CDR2: SGHNT and YENEEA. J was trimmed by 6 bases and V by 1 base; bases with no gene match: 3. This chain's CDR3 is CASSLAGGINEQFF. CDR3 nucleotide sequence: TGTGCCAGCAGCTTAGCGGGAGGAATCAATGAGCAGTTCTTC.

The CDR3 reads CASSTTENTEAFF. The CDR3 DNA sequence: TGTGCCAGCAGTACGACAGAGAACACTGAAGCTTTCTTT. This chain links TRBV27 with TRBJ1-1; weak D call: TRBD1 (5 bases). Germline loops: CDR1 MNHEY, CDR2 SMNVEV (reference sequence). Trimming removed 5 bases from V and 1 base from J, with 8 bases in between. This CDR3 is built from 13 residues.

The V and J genes are TRBV19 and TRBJ1-1; a weak D match, TRBD1 (5 bases). CDR1 is LNHDA, CDR2 SQIVND, per germline (reference sequence). The CDR3 has 14 residues. The V and J ends lost 6 bases and 6 bases respectively, with 17 bases between them. The chain's CDR3 is CASSSTRTSAEAFF. The CDR3 region has the DNA TGTGCCAGTAGCTCCACCAGGACATCAGCTGAAGCTTTCTTT.

This chain links TRBV30 with TRBJ1-1; D remains ambiguous. V was clipped by 3 bases and J by 3 bases, with 11 bases between them. From germline, CDR1 is GTSNPN and CDR2 SVGIG (reference sequence). The CDR3 consists of 13 residues. The CDR3 coding sequence is TGTGCCTGGAGGGGTCGCCTGGACACTGAAGCTTTCTTT. As protein: CAWRGRLDTEAFF.

This chain joins TRBV27 and TRBJ1-2; no reliable D call. Per germline, CDR1 MNHEY and CDR2 SMNVEV (reference sequence). This CDR3 is built from 15 residues. Trimming pared 4 bases from V and 4 bases from J, leaving 16 bases between. CDR3 sequence reads: CASSSTYLGGYGYTF. The CDR3 coding sequence is TGTGCCAGCAGTTCCACCTACTTGGGTGGCTATGGCTACACCTTC.

The V gene is TRBV6-5, the J gene TRBJ1-4; D perhaps matches TRBD1 (5 bases). Germline V gene lookup returns CDR1 MNHEY and CDR2 SVGAGI. The CDR3 is 14 residues long. V lost 4 bases to trimming and J lost 5 bases, with 11 bases between them. CDR3 residues: CASSFDRLNEKLFF. The CDR3 region has the DNA TGTGCCAGCAGTTTCGACAGACTCAATGAAAAACTGTTTTTT.

The J gene is TRBJ2-3, the V gene TRBV29-1; a possible D gene is TRBD1 (6 bases). This CDR3 spans 13 amino acids. V was shortened by 6 bases and J by 2 bases, with 12 bases between the two germline ends. Germline CDR1 reads SQVTM; CDR2 reads ANQGSEA. As DNA, the CDR3 is TGCAGCGTCGGGACACGGGTCACAGATACGCAGTATTTT. Amino acid sequence: CSVGTRVTDTQYF.